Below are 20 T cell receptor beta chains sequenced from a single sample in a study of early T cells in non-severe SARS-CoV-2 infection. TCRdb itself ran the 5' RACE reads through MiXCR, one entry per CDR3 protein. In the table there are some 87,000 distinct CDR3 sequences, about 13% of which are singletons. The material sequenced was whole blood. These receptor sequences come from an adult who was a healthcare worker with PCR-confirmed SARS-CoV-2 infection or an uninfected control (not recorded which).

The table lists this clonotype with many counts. CDR3 amino acids: CASSIRFGYTF. The CDR3 coding sequence is TGTGCCAGCAGCATAAGATTTGGCTACACCTTC. The rearrangement links TRBV5-8 to TRBJ1-2; no definite D call. From germline, CDR1 is SGHTS and CDR2 YDEGEE. The germline V and J ends were trimmed by 4 bases and 7 bases, with 8 bases remaining between them. CDR3 length equals 11 residues.

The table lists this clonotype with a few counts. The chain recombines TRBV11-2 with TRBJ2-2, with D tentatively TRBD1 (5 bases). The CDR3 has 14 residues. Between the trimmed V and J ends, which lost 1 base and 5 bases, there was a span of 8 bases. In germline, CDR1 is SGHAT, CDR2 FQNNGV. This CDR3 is CASSLGAGTGELFF. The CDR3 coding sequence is TGTGCCAGCAGCTTAGGAGCAGGGACCGGGGAGCTGTTTTTT.

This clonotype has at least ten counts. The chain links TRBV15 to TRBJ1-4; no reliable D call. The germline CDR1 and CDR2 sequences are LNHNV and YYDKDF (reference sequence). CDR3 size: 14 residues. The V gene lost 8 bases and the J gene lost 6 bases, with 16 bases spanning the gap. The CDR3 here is CATQTQSRHEKLFF. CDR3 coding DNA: TGTGCCACCCAGACTCAGTCAAGGCATGAAAAACTGTTTTTT.

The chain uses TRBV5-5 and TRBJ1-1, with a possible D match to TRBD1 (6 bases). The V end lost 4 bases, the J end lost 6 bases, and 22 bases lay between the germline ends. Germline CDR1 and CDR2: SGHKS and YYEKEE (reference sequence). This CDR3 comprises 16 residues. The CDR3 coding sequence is TGTGCCAGCAGCCAACTTACAGGGACGCGCGCCGCTGAAGCTTTCTTT. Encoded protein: CASSQLTGTRAAEAFF.

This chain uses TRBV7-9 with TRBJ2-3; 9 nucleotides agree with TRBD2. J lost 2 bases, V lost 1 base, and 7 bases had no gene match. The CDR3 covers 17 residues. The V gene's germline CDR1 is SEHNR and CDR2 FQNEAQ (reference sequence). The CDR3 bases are TGTGCCAGCAGCTTAGTTGCAGCGGGAGGCATCACAGATACGCAGTATTTT. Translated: CASSLVAAGGITDTQYF. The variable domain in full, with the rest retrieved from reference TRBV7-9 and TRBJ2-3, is DTGVSQNPRHKITKRGQNVTFRCDPISEHNRLYWYRQTLGQGPEFLTYFQNEAQLEKSRLLSDRFSAERPKGSFSTLEIQRTEQGDSAMYLCASSLVAAGGITDTQYFGPGTRLTVL.

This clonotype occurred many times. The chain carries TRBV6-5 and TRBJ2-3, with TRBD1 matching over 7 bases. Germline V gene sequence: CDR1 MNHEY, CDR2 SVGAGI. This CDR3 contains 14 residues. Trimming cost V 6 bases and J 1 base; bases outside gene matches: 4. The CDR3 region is CASSPGTGTDTQYF. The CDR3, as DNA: TGTGCCAGCAGCCCCGGGACAGGCACAGATACGCAGTATTTT.

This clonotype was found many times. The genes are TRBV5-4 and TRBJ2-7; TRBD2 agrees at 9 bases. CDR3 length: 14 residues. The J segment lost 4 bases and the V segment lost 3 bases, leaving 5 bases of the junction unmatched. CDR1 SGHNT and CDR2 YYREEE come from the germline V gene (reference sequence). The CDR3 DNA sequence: TGTGCCAGCAGCTCCGGGACTAGCCCTTACGAGCAGTACTTC. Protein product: CASSSGTSPYEQYF.

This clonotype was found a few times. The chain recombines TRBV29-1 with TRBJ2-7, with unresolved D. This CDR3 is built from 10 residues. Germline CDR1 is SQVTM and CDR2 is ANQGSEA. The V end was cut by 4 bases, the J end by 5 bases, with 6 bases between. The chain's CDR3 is CSVAGDEQYF. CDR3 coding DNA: TGCAGCGTTGCTGGGGACGAGCAGTACTTC.

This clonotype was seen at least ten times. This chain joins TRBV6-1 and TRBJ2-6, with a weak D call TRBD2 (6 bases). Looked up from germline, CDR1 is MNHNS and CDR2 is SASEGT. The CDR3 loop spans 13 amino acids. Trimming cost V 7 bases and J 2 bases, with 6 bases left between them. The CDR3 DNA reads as TGTGCCAGCACGGGGGCTGGGGCCAACGTCCTGACTTTC. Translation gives CASTGAGANVLTF.

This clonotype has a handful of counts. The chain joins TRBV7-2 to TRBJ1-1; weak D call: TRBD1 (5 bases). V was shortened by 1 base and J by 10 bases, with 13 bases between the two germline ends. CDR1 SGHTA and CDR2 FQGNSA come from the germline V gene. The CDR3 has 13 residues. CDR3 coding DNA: TGTGCCAGCAGCTTAGGGCTGCGAAGGGGAGCTTTCTTT. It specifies CASSLGLRRGAFF.

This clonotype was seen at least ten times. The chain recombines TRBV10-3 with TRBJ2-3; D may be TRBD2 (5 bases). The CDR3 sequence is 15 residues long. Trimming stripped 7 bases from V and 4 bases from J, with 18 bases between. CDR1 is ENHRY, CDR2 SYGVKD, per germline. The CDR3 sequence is CAIKGSTGYADTQYF. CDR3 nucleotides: TGTGCCATCAAGGGTTCCACGGGGTATGCAGATACGCAGTATTTT.

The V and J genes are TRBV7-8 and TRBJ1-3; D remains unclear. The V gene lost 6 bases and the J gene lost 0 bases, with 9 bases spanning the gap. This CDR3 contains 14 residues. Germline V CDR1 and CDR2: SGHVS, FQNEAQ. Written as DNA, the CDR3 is TGTGCCAGCAGGGGCAGCAACTCTGGAAACACCATATATTTT. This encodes CASRGSNSGNTIYF.

CDR3 sequence reads: CASRATGVSEQYF. The CDR3 DNA reads TGTGCCAGCAGAGCAACAGGGGTAAGCGAGCAGTACTTC. V is TRBV6-2 or TRBV6-3 and J is TRBJ2-7, with 7 bases fitting TRBD1. Looked up from germline, CDR1 is MNHEY and CDR2 is SVGEGT. The ends lost 6 bases at V and 6 bases at J; junction bases unmatched: 8. CDR3 length: 13 amino acids.

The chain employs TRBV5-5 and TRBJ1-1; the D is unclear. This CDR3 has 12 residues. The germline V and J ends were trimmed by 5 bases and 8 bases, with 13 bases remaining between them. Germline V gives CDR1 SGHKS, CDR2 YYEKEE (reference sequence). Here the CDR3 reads CASRGISSEAFF. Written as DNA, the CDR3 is TGTGCCAGCAGAGGGATTTCCTCGGAAGCTTTCTTT.

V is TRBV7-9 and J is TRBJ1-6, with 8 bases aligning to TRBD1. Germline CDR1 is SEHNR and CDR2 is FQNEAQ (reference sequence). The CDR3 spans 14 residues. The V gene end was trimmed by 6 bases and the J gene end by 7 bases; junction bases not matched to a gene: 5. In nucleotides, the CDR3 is TGTGCCAGCAGACCTGACAGGGGAAATTCACCCCTCCACTTT. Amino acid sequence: CASRPDRGNSPLHF.

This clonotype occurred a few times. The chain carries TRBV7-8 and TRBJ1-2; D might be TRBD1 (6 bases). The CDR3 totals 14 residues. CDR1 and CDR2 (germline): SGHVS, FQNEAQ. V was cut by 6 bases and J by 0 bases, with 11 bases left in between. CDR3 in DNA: TGTGCCAGCAGTTCTACAGGGTCTAACTATGGCTACACCTTC. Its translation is CASSSTGSNYGYTF.

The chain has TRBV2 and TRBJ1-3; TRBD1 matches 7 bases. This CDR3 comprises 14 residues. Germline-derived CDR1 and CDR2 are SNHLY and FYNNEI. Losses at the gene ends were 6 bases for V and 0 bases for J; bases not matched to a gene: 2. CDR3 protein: CASRDRLSGNTIYF. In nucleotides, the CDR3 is TGTGCCAGCAGGGACAGGCTCTCTGGAAACACCATATATTTT.

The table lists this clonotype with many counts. The CDR3, as DNA: TGCAGCGTTGAAGATATAAAGGGTTTGGGAACAGATACGCAGTATTTT. Translating gives CSVEDIKGLGTDTQYF. V and J are TRBV29-1 and TRBJ2-3; D is undetermined. Deletions cut 0 bases from V and 3 bases from J, with 16 bases between. The CDR3 spans 16 residues. Germline-derived CDR1 and CDR2 are SQVTM and ANQGSEA.

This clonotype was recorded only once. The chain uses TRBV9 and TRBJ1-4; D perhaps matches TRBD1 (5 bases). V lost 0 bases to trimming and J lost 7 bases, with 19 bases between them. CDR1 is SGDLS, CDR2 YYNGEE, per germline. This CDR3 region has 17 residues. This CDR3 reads CASSVDSPGAPTEKLFF. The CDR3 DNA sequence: TGTGCCAGCAGCGTAGACTCTCCTGGGGCGCCGACTGAAAAACTGTTTTTT.

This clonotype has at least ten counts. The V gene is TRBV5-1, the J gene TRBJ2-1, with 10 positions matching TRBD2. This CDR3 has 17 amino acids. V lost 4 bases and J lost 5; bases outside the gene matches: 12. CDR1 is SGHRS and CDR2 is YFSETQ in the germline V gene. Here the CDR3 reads CASSRYGLADQDNEQFF. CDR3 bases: TGCGCCAGCAGCAGGTATGGACTAGCGGATCAGGACAATGAGCAGTTCTTC.